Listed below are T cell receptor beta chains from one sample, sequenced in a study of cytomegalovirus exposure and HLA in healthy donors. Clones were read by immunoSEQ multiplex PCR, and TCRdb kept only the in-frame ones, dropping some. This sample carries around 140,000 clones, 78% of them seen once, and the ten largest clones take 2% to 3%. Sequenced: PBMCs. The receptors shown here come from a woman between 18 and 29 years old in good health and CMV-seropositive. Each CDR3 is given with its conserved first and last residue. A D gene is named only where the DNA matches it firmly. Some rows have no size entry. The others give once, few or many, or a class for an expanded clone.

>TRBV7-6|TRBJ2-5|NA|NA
TGTGCCAGCAGCTTAAGGACTAAAGAGACCCAGTACTTC
CASSLRTKETQYF
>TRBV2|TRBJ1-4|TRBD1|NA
TGTGCCAGCAATGAGAGGACAGGAGGGACTGAAAAACTGTTTTTT
CASNERTGGTEKLFF
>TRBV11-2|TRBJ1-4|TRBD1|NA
TGTGCCAGCAGCTTTAACAGGGGGCTAGCTAATGAAAAACTGTTTTTT
CASSFNRGLANEKLFF
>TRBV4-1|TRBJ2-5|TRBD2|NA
TGCGCCAGCAGCCAACAGGCTAGCGGGGTCCAAGAGACCCAGTACTTC
CASSQQASGVQETQYF
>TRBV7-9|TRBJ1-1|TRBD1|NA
TGTGCCAGCAGCGTCGGGACAGGGAACACTGAAGCTTTCTTT
CASSVGTGNTEAFF
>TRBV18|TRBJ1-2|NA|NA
TGTGCCAGCTCACCGCGGGGTGGTGACTCCCCTCTTTATGGCTACACCTTC
CASSPRGGDSPLYGYTF
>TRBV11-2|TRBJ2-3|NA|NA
TGTGCCAGCAGCCCCCGGGGTTTGAGAGATACGCAGTATTTT
CASSPRGLRDTQYF
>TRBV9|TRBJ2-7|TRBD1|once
TGTGCCAGCAGCGTAGGAAGTCAGGGGGTTGGCGAGCAGTACTTC
CASSVGSQGVGEQYF
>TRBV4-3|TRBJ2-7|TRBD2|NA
TGCGCCAGCAGCGCCGGGACTAGCGGAAACTACGAGCAGTACTTC
CASSAGTSGNYEQYF
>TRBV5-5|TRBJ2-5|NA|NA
TGTGCCAGCAGCTTCGGGCAGGGAGAGACCCAGTACTTC
CASSFGQGETQYF
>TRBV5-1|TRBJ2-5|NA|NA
TGCGCCAGCAACAGGGAGAGTACGGAAGAGACCCAGTACTTC
CASNRESTEETQYF
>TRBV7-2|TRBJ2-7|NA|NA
TGTGCCAGCAGCTCATCCTCCTACGAGCAGTACTTC
CASSSSSYEQYF
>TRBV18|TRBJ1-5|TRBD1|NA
TGTGCCAGCTCAGCTTCAGGGGGGAGCGGCAATCAGCCCCAGCATTTT
CASSASGGSGNQPQHF
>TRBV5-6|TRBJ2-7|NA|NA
TGTGCCAGCGAATCGGACAGACTTTCCTACGAGCAGTACTTC
CASESDRLSYEQYF
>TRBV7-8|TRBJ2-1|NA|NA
TGTGCCAGCAGCTTACAGCACCGGACAGTCAATGGTTGGCAGTTCTTC
CASSLQHRTVNGWQFF
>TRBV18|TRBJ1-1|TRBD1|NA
TGTGCCAGCTCGGGACAGGGGGCCAACACTGAAGCTTTCTTT
CASSGQGANTEAFF
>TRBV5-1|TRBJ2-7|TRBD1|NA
TGCGCCAGCAGCGAGGGACAGGGACTCGAGCAGTACTTC
CASSEGQGLEQYF
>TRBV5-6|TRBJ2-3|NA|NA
TGTGCCAGCAGCTTGTCGGGTCGGTATGGCCCCACAGATACGCAGTATTTT
CASSLSGRYGPTDTQYF
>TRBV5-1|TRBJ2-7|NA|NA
TGCGCCAGCAGCCGCACTAGCCCACACGAGCAGTACTTC
CASSRTSPHEQYF
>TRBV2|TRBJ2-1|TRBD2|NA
TGTGCCAGCAGAAAGGGAAAGGCGGCGGGGGGGCCGAAGGTCTACAATGAGCAGTTCTTC
CASRKGKAAGGPKVYNEQFF
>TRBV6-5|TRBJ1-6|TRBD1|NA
TGTGCCAGCAGTTATGACGACAGGGAGCGTTCACCCCTCCACTTT
CASSYDDRERSPLHF